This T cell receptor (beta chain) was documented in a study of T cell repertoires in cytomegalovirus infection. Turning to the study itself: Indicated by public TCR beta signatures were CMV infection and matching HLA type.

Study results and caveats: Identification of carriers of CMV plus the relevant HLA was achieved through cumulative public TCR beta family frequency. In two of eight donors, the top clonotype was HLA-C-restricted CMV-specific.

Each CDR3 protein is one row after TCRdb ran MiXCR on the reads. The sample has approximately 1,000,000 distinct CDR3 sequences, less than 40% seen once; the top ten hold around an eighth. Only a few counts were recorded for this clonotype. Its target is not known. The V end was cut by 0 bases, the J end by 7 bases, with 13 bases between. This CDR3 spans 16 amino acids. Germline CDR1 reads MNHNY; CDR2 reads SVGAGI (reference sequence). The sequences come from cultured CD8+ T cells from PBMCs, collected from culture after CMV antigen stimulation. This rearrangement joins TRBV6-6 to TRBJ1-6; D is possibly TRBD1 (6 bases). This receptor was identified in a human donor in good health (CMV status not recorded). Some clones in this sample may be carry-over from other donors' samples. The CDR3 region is CASSYSADRSNSPLHF. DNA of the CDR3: TGTGCCAGCAGTTACTCGGCGGACAGATCCAATTCACCCCTCCACTTT.